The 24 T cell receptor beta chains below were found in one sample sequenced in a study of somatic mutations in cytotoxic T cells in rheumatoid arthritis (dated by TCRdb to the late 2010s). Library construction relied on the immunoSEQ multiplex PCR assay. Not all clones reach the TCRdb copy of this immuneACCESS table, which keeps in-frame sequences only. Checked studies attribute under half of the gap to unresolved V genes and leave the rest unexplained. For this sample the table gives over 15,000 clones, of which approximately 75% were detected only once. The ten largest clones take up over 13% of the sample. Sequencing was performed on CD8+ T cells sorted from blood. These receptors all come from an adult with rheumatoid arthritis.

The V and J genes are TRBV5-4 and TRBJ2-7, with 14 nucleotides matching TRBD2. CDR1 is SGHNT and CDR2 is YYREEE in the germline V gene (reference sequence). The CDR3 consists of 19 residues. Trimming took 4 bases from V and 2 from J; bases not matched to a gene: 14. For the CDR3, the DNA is TGTGCCAGCAGCCCCCCGACTAGCGGGAGGGATCCTCCGGCCTACGAGCAGTACTTC. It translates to CASSPPTSGRDPPAYEQYF.

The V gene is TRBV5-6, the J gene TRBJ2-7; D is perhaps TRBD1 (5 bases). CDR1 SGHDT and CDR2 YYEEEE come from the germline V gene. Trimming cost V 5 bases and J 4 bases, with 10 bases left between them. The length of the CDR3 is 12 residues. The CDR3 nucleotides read TGTGCCAGCAGTAATACAGGTTACGAGCAGTACTTC. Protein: CASSNTGYEQYF.

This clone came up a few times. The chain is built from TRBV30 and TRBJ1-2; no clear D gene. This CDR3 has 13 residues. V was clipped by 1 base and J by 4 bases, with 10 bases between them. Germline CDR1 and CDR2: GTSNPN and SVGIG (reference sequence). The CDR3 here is CAWSGTQSYGYTF. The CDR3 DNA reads TGTGCCTGGAGTGGGACCCAGAGCTATGGCTACACCTTC.

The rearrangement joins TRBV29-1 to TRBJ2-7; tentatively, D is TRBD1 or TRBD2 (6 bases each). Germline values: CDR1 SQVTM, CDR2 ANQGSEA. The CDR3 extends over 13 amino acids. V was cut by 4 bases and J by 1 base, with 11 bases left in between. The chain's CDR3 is CSVVGGTSYEQYF. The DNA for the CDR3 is TGCAGCGTTGTAGGGGGGACTTCCTACGAGCAGTACTTC.

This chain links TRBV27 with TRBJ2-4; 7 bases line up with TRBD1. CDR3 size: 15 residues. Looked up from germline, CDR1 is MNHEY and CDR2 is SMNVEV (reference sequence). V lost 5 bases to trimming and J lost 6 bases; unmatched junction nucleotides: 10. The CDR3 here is CASSPLGTEGNIQYF. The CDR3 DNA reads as TGTGCCAGCAGTCCACTCGGGACAGAGGGAAACATTCAGTACTTC.

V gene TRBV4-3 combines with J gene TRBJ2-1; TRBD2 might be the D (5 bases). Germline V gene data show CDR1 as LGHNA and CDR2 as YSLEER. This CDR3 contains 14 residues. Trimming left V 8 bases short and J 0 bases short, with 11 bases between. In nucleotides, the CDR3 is TGCGCCAGCCGTAGAGGGAGCTCCTACAATGAGCAGTTCTTC. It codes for CASRRGSSYNEQFF.

The CDR3 DNA follows: TGTGCCAGCAGCCTCGTAGCCGAGTTAAGTAACAATGAGCAGTTCTTC. Translated, it gives CASSLVAELSNNEQFF. The chain couples TRBV7-6 to TRBJ2-1; D not certain. Germline V CDR1 and CDR2: SGHVS, FNYEAQ. Trimming took off 5 bases at V and 5 bases at J, with 19 bases between the two ends. The CDR3 is 16 residues long.

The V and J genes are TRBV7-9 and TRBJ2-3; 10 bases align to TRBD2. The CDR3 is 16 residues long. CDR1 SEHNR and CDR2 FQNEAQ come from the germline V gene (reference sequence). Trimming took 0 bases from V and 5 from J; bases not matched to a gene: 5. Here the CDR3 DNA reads TGTGCCAGCAGCTTAGCAGCGGGGGGGGGTGAAGATACGCAGTATTTT. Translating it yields CASSLAAGGGEDTQYF.

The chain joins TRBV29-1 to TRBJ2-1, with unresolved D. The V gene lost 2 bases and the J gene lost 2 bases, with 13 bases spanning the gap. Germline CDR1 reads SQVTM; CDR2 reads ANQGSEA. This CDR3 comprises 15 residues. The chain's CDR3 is CSVEWPGPTYNEQFF. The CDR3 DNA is TGCAGCGTTGAATGGCCAGGTCCTACCTACAATGAGCAGTTCTTC.

The CDR3 DNA follows: TGTGCCTTGAGAAGGGCCAGGGGCCTGGACGAGCAGTACTTC. This gives the protein CALRRARGLDEQYF. This chain joins TRBV30 and TRBJ2-7; D is perhaps TRBD1 (6 bases). V was shortened by 7 bases and J by 5 bases, with 21 bases between the two germline ends. The CDR3 has 14 residues. In germline, CDR1 is GTSNPN, CDR2 SVGIG (reference sequence).

In nucleotides, the CDR3 is TGTGCCAGCAGCTTTGGGACAGGGTTCTCCTACGAGCAGTACTTC. Amino acid sequence: CASSFGTGFSYEQYF. The chain is built from TRBV7-2 and TRBJ2-7, with 9 positions matching TRBD1. Trimming removed 3 bases from V and 0 bases from J; junction bases left unmatched: 3. The CDR3 extends over 15 amino acids. Germline CDR1 is SGHTA and CDR2 is FQGNSA.

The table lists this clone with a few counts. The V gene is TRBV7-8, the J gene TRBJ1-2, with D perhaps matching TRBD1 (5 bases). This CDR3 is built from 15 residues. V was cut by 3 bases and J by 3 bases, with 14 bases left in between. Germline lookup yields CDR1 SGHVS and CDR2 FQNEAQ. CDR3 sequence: CASSFSDTSYYGYTF. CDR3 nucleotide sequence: TGTGCCAGCAGCTTCTCGGACACGAGTTACTATGGCTACACCTTC. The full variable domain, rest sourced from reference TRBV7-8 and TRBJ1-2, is GAGVSQSPRYKVAKRGQDVALRCDPISGHVSLFWYQQALGQGPEFLTYFQNEAQLDKSGLPSDRFFAERPEGSVSTLKIQRTQQEDSAVYLCASSFSDTSYYGYTFGSGTRLTVV.

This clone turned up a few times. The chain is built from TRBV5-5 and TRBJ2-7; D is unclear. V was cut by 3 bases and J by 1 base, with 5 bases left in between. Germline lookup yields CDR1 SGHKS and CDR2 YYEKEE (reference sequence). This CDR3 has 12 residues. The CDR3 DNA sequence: TGTGCCAGCAGCTCCAGTTCCTACGAGCAGTACTTC. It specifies CASSSSSYEQYF.

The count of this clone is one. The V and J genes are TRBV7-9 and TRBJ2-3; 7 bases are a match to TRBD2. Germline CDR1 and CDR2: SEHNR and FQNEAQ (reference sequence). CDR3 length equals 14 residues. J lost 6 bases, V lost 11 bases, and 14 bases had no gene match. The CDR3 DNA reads TGTGCCTATGAGAGCGGGACCACTCGGGATACGCAGTATTTT. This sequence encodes CAYESGTTRDTQYF.

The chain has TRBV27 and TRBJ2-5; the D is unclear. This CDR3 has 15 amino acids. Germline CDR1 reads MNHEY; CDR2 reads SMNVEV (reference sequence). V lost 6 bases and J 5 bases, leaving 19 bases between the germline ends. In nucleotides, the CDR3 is TGTGCCAGCAGCCCCCACCTAGGTCTTGGGGAGACCCAGTACTTC. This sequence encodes CASSPHLGLGETQYF.

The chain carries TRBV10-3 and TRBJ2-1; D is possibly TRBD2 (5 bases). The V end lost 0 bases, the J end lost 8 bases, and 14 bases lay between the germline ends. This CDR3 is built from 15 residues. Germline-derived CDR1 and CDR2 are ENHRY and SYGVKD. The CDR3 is CAISESAGGPDEQFF. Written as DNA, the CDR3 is TGTGCCATCAGTGAGTCGGCGGGCGGTCCCGATGAGCAGTTCTTC.

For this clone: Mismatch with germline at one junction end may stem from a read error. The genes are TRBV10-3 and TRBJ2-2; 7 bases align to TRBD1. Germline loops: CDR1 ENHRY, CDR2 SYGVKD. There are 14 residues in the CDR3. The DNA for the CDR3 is TGTGCCGTCAGTGTGGGGACAGAAACCGGGGAGCTGTTTTTT. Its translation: CAVSVGTETGELFF.

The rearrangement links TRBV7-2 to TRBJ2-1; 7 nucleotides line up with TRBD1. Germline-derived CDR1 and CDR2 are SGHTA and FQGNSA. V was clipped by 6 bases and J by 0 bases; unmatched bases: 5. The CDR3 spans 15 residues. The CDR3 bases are TGTGCCAGCAGTTCACAGGGGAGCTCCTACAATGAGCAGTTCTTC. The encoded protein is CASSSQGSSYNEQFF.

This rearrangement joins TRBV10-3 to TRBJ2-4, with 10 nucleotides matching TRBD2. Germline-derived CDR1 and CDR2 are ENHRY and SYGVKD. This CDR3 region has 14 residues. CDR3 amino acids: CPRLAGEAKNIQYF. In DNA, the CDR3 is TGTCCGCGACTAGCGGGCGAAGCCAAAAACATTCAGTACTTC.

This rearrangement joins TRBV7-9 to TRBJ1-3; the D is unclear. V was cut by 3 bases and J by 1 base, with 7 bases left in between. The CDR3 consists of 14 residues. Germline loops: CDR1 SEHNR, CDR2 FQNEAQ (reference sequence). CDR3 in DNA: TGTGCCAGCAGCTTGGAGGGATCTGGAAACACCATATATTTT. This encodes CASSLEGSGNTIYF.

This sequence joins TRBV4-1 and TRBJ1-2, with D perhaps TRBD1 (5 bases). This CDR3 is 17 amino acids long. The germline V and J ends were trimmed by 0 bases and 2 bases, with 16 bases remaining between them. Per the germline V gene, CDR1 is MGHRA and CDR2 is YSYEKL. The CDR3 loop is CASSQDLGPRGNYGYTF. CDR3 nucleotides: TGCGCCAGCAGCCAAGATTTGGGGCCGAGGGGCAACTATGGCTACACCTTC.

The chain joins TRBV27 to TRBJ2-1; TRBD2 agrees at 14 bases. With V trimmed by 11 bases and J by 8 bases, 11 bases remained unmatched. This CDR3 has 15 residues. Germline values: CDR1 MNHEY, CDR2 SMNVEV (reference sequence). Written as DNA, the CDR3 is TGTGCCGCCGGGACTAGCGGGAGAAGAAGGGATGAGCAGTTCTTC. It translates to CAAGTSGRRRDEQFF.

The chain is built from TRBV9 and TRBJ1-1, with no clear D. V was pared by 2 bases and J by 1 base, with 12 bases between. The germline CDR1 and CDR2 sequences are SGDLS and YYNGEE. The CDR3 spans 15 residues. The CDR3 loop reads CASSVEDGPNTEAFF. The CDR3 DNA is TGTGCCAGCAGCGTTGAGGACGGACCGAACACTGAAGCTTTCTTT.

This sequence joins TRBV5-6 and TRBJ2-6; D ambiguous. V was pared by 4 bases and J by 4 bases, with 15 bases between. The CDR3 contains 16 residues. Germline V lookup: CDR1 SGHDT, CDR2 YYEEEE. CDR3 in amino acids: CASSHFLSSGANVLTF. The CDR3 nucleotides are TGTGCCAGCAGCCATTTCCTAAGCTCCGGGGCCAACGTCCTGACTTTC. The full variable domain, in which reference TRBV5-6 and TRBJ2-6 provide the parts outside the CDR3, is DAGVTQSPTHLIKTRGQQVTLRCSPKSGHDTVSWYQQALGQGPQFIFQYYEEEERQRGNFPDRFSGHQFPNYSSELNVNALLLGDSALYLCASSHFLSSGANVLTFGAGSRLTVL.